The T cell receptor (beta chain) under discussion was sequenced for a study of CD8+ T cells in alopecia areata. Study-wide background: Treated individuals took tofacitinib by mouth, 5 to 10 mg twice daily. Dosing with tofacitinib proceeded for 6 to 18 months, followed by 6 months off drug.

Whole-study results and caveats: An increase in clonality over normal scalp was evident in lesional scalp, especially alopecia totalis/universalis. Both scalp clonality and the expanded CD8+ clones among the top 100 showed a significant decrease with tofacitinib.

Noted treatment: oral pan-JAK inhibitor, 5-10 mg twice daily. Extracted RNA was reverse transcribed into cDNA, the sequencing template. Only in-frame clones appear in the TCRdb table, and some are missing; sequencing was by immunoSEQ multiplex PCR. This table holds some 240,000 clones, under 60% found once. CDR3 size: 19 residues. From germline, CDR1 is LGHNA and CDR2 YSLEER. V gave up 1 base and J gave up 8 bases, with 24 bases separating them. On this clone: Its antigen remains unidentified.

The source is a human donor with alopecia areata. Sequencing was performed on CD4+ T cells sorted from blood, taken at week 4, from a patient treated with tofacitinib. The chain combines TRBV4-3 with TRBJ1-6, with D uncertain. This CDR3 reads CASSQARSGVFLQDSPLHF. CDR3 DNA sequence: TGCGCCAGCAGCCAAGCAAGGTCCGGGGTCTTTCTCCAGGATTCACCCCTCCACTTT.